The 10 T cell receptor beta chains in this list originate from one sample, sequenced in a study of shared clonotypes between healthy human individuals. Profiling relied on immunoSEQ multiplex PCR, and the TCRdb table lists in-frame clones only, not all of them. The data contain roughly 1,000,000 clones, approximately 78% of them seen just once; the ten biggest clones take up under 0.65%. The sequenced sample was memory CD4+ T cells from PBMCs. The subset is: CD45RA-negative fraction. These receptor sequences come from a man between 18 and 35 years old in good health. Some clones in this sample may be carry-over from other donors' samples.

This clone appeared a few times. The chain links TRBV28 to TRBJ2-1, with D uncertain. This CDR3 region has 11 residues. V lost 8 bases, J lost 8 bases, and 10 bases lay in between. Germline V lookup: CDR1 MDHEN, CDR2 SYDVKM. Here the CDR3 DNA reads TGTGCCAGCTCCCAACGGCATGAGCAGTTCTTC. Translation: CASSQRHEQFF.

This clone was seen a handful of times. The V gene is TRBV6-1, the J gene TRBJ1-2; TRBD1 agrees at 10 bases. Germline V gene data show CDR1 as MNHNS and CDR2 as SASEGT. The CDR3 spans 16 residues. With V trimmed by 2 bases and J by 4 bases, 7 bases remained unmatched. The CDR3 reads CASSESGTGELYGYTF. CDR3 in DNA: TGTGCCAGCAGTGAAAGTGGGACAGGGGAGCTCTATGGCTACACCTTC.

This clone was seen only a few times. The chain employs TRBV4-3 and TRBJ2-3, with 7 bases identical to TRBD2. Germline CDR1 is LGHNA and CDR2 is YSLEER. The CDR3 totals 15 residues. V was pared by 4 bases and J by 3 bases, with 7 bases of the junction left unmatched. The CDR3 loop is CASSRTSAGTDTQYF. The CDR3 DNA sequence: TGCGCCAGCAGCCGAACTAGCGCGGGGACAGATACGCAGTATTTT.

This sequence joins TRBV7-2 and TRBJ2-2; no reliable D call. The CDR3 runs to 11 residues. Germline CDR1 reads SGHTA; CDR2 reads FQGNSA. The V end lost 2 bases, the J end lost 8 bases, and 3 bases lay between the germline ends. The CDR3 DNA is TGTGCCAGCAGCTTACTTGGGGAGCTGTTTTTT. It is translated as CASSLLGELFF.

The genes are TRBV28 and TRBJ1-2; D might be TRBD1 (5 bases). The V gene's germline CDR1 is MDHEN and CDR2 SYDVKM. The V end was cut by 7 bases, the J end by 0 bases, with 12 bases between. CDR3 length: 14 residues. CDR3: CASINGGTNYGYTF. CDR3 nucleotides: TGTGCCAGCATTAATGGGGGTACTAACTATGGCTACACCTTC.

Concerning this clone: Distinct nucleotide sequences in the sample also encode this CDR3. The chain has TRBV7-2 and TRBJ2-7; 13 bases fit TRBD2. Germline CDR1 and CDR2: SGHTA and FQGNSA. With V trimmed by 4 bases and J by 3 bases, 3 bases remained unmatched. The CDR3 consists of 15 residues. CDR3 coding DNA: TGTGCCAGCAGCTCGGGACTAGCGGGGCTCTACGAGCAGTACTTC. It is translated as CASSSGLAGLYEQYF.

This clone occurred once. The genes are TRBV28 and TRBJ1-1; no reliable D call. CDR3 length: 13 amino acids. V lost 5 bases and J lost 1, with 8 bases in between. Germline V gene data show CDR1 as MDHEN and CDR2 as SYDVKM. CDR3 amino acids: CASSPRANTEAFF. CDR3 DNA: TGTGCCAGCAGTCCCCGGGCGAACACTGAAGCTTTCTTT.

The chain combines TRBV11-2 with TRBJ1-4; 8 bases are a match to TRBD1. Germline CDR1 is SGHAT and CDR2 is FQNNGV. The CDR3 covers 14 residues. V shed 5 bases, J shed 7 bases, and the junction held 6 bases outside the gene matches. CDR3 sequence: CASSPQGVGEKLFF. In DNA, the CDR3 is TGTGCCAGCAGCCCACAGGGGGTGGGTGAAAAACTGTTTTTT.

CDR3 nucleotides: TGCGCCAGCAGCCCCGCGGGGGGCGCGTATGGCTACACCTTC. As protein: CASSPAGGAYGYTF. The V call is TRBV5-1, the J call TRBJ1-2; a weak D match, TRBD1 (6 bases). V gave up 4 bases and J gave up 5 bases, with 15 bases separating them. Germline CDR1 is SGHRS and CDR2 is YFSETQ. The CDR3 sequence is 14 residues long.

CDR3 sequence (DNA): TGTGCCAGCAGTTCCCCCGGGACAGTTTACGAGCAGTACTTC. Translated: CASSSPGTVYEQYF. V and J are TRBV28 and TRBJ2-7; TRBD1 agrees at 7 bases. The germline V gene has CDR1 MDHEN and CDR2 SYDVKM. With 4 bases clipped from V and 4 bases from J, the junction kept 7 bases outside the gene matches. CDR3 length equals 14 residues.